The rows below give T cell receptor beta chains drawn from one sample of a study of T cells in Graves' hyperthyroidism and ophthalmopathy. TCRdb reprocessed the multiplex PCR reads with MiXCR, giving one entry per CDR3 protein. This table holds almost 600,000 distinct CDR3 sequences, under 60% found once. The source material was peripheral blood or thyroid tissue (not recorded which). All receptors derive from a woman aged 18-30 years with Graves' hyperthyroidism. Each CDR3 is given without its conserved first and last residue.

TRBV19	TRBJ1-1	ATVTGTSNTEAF
TRBV6-5	TRBJ2-7	ASSYNRQGPRNEQY
TRBV2	TRBJ1-6	ATGRSNSPLH
TRBV10-3	TRBJ2-7	AISQEGRFSYEQY
TRBV20-1	TRBJ1-2	SASSRRNGYT
TRBV20-1	TRBJ2-7	SARARLAGTSSYEQY
TRBV7-9	TRBJ2-2	ASSLSGREDGYTGELF
TRBV7-9	TRBJ1-1	ASSLGYRGPGAGEAF
TRBV14	TRBJ1-3	ASSNRNTIY
TRBV5-1	TRBJ2-7	ASSLEGGSYEQY
TRBV12-3/TRBV12-4	TRBJ1-6	ASTLRGQGGKDSPLH
TRBV3-1	TRBJ1-1	ASGRAGGTEAF
TRBV5-1	TRBJ2-3	ASSFILSDTQY
TRBV30	TRBJ1-1	AWRPQQNTEAF
TRBV7-9	TRBJ2-3	ASSLDTAGDTQY
TRBV19	TRBJ1-5	ASSILQGNYQPQH
TRBV6-6	TRBJ2-7	ASSSPGRGSYEQY
TRBV7-2	TRBJ2-3	ASSLISASTDTQY
TRBV18	TRBJ2-7	ASSPGQGANEQY
TRBV20-1	TRBJ1-3	SARGRVNTIY
TRBV29-1	TRBJ1-1	SLAVPDRGYVNTEAF
TRBV12-3/TRBV12-4	TRBJ1-3	ASSFTGQSSGNTIY
TRBV24-1	TRBJ2-7	ATSDTGTGPYEQY
TRBV29-1	TRBJ2-7	SGRAVYEQY
TRBV29-1	TRBJ1-2	SVEAGNGYT
TRBV20-1	TRBJ1-1	SAPLAGGTDSYLKAF
TRBV7-2	TRBJ1-4	ASSFDRAQKLF
TRBV25-1	TRBJ1-5	ASSEYSGQPQH
TRBV20-1	TRBJ1-5	SARVRSQPQH
TRBV2	TRBJ1-2	ASIRQGADYGYT
TRBV7-8	TRBJ1-5	ASSQSTAGSGNQPQH
TRBV7-2	TRBJ2-3	ASSTRRARLTDTQY
TRBV29-1	TRBJ1-1	SIMKGGSGNTEAF
TRBV2	TRBJ2-3	ASRTGADTQY
TRBV29-1	TRBJ2-7	SVEDPSGRVYEQY
TRBV7-9	TRBJ2-7	ASRSPSSYEQY
TRBV7-9	TRBJ2-3	ASSLPDRGGTSTDTQY